The clone carrying this T cell receptor (beta chain) was seen a few times. No antigen is known for it. This CDR3 comprises 15 residues. The junction had 9 bases not matched to a gene; V was cut back by 7 bases and J by 6 bases. CDR1 and CDR2 from the germline V gene are SQVTM and ANQGSEA. Every bit of the isolated RNA underwent reverse transcription, so sequencing read expressed TCRB transcripts. TCRdb keeps only in-frame clones here, not all; method: immunoSEQ multiplex PCR. Of about 180,000 clones listed, about an eighth were seen once; the top ten hold approximately 0.64%. The sample comes from a study of beta chain features in type 1 diabetes. General study points: Fewer insertions but more deletions were seen at VDJ junctions in type 1 diabetes patients. In comparison with healthy donors, patients had naive, central memory and Treg TCRB repertoires that appeared more similar. A possible short-template PCR bias applies equally to patients and controls.

Cells sorted by CD45RO/CCR7/CD25/CD127/CD95/CD27 comprised CD4+ naive, central memory, regulatory and stem cell-like memory cells. The sequencing sample was made of central memory CD4+ T cells from blood. The clonotype was recovered from a woman between 18 and 29 years old in good health. The chain links TRBV29-1 to TRBJ2-1, with 13 bases identical to TRBD2. Here the CDR3 DNA reads TGCAGCGCAGGGCGGGGGACTAGCGGGATCAATGAGCAGTTCTTC. Residues: CSAGRGTSGINEQFF.